One and the same sample provided the 10 T cell receptor beta chains below, sequenced in a study of T cell responses to AZD1222 COVID-19 vaccine. Profiled with immunoSEQ multiplex PCR; TCRdb holds only in-frame clones, not every one. The sample records 150,000 to 200,000 clones, over 80% being singletons. Sequenced here: peripheral blood, sampled on day 0 of AZD1222 vaccination. The receptor source for this set is an adult in good health.

V gene TRBV4-1 combines with J gene TRBJ1-6, with D unresolved. Trimming left V 3 bases short and J 7 bases short, with 10 bases between. The CDR3 is 14 amino acids. CDR1 and CDR2 (germline): MGHRA, YSYEKL. The CDR3 sequence: CASSQLTGNSPLHF. In DNA form, the CDR3 reads TGCGCCAGCAGCCAGCTCACGGGGAATTCACCCCTCCACTTT.

The chain uses TRBV10-1 and TRBJ1-1; D is unresolved. The CDR3 consists of 14 residues. Per the germline V gene, CDR1 is WNHNN and CDR2 is SYGVQD (reference sequence). V shed 0 bases and J shed 8 bases, with 13 bases lying between them. The CDR3 loop reads CASSESALRTEAFF. In DNA, the CDR3 is TGCGCCAGCAGTGAGTCGGCATTGAGGACGGAAGCTTTCTTT.

The chain couples TRBV21-1 to TRBJ2-7; the D call in the table, TRBD2, was not verified against the DNA. TRBV21-1 is labeled a pseudogene. The CDR3 is 13 amino acids. The CDR3 here is CASREEGIYEQYF. CDR3 DNA sequence: TGTGCCAGCAGGGAGGAGGGAATCTACGAGCAGTACTTC.

J is TRBJ2-7 and V is TRBV12-3 or TRBV12-4, with TRBD2 identical over 7 bases. There are 13 residues in the CDR3. Unmatched junction bases numbered 1, after V lost 4 bases and J lost 1 base. The CDR3, as DNA: TGTGCCAGCAGTTGGGGGGGATCCTACGAGCAGTACTTC. It codes for CASSWGGSYEQYF.

The chain joins TRBV9 to TRBJ1-2; D is possibly TRBD1 (5 bases). The CDR3 contains 13 residues. Germline-derived CDR1 and CDR2 are SGDLS and YYNGEE. The V end was cut by 4 bases, the J end by 4 bases, with 11 bases between. The CDR3 DNA reads as TGTGCCAGCAGCTCTACAGGACCCTATGGCTACACCTTC. It yields the protein CASSSTGPYGYTF.

J is TRBJ1-2 and V is TRBV6-2 or TRBV6-3; 11 bases agree with TRBD1. Germline V gene lookup returns CDR1 MNHEY and CDR2 SVGEGT. V dropped 0 bases and J dropped 7; count of bases not matched to a gene: 10. This CDR3 comprises 17 residues. The CDR3 coding sequence is TGTGCCAGCAGTTACTCGACGCGGGACAGGGGGAAGAGTGGCTACACCTTC. Amino acid sequence: CASSYSTRDRGKSGYTF.

The rearrangement links TRBV27 to TRBJ1-1; a weak D match, TRBD1 (5 bases). V was shortened by 7 bases and J by 5 bases, with 14 bases between the two germline ends. The CDR3 spans 13 residues. CDR1 and CDR2 from the germline V gene are MNHEY and SMNVEV (reference sequence). CDR3 sequence: CASNPQGRTEAFF. CDR3 nucleotides: TGTGCCAGCAACCCTCAGGGTCGAACTGAAGCTTTCTTT.

This clone appeared a few times. The chain links TRBV19 to TRBJ2-2; a possible D gene is TRBD1 (5 bases). This CDR3 spans 15 amino acids. Germline CDR1 LNHDA, CDR2 SQIVND (reference sequence). V lost 2 bases, J lost 5 bases, and 12 bases lay in between. CDR3 sequence reads: CASSIRQSSTGELFF. Written as DNA, the CDR3 is TGTGCCAGTAGTATACGACAGAGTTCTACCGGGGAGCTGTTTTTT.

The V and J genes are TRBV9 and TRBJ2-1; D possibly uses TRBD1 or TRBD2 (5 bases each). Trimming left V 4 bases short and J 9 bases short, with 14 bases between. Germline CDR1 is SGDLS and CDR2 is YYNGEE. There are 13 residues in the CDR3. Written as DNA, the CDR3 is TGTGCCAGCAGCCCTAGTGGGGGTAGTGAGCAGTTCTTC. This codes for CASSPSGGSEQFF. The whole variable domain, filled in from reference TRBV9 and TRBJ2-1, reads DSGVTQTPKHLITATGQRVTLRCSPRSGDLSVYWYQQSLDQGLQFLIQYYNGEERAKGNILERFSAQQFPDLHSELNLSSLELGDSALYFCASSPSGGSEQFFGPGTRLTVL.

This chain links TRBV5-1 with TRBJ2-7; D is possibly TRBD2 (6 bases). Trimming removed 5 bases from V and 3 bases from J, with 15 bases in between. Germline assignment: CDR1 SGHRS and CDR2 YFSETQ. The CDR3 spans 14 residues. This chain's CDR3 is CASSSGDKGYEQYF. CDR3 bases: TGCGCCAGCAGTTCGGGGGATAAAGGCTACGAGCAGTACTTC.